This T cell receptor beta chain was captured by sequencing in a study of blood T cell repertoires in COVID-19. Study-level information: Samples taken during acute and convalescent COVID-19 were collected in the United States, Italy and Spain.

Here immunoSEQ multiplex PCR was the method, and the copy in TCRdb shows in-frame clones only, minus some. Here the sample spans 90,000 to 150,000 clones, 70% to 85% being singletons. Germline CDR1 is SGDLS and CDR2 is YYNGEE. Trimming at V came to 4 bases and at J to 6 bases, leaving 6 bases not matched to a gene. CDR3 length: 14 amino acids. The source is a human donor with acute or convalescent COVID-19. The donor label of this sample is uncertain. The sequencing sample was made of peripheral blood. The chain joins TRBV9 to TRBJ2-3, with 9 bases that match TRBD1. The CDR3 DNA reads TGTGCCAGCAGCCCAAGACAGGGGGTCGATACGCAGTATTTT. Translation: CASSPRQGVDTQYF.